These 23 T cell receptor beta chains came from one sample sequenced in a study of CD8+ T cells in alopecia areata. Sequencing used cDNA as its template, made by extracting RNA and reverse transcribing it. The protocol was immunoSEQ multiplex PCR, while the TCRdb copy is restricted to in-frame clones and leaves out a portion. The data contain 220,000 or so clones, 57% of them singletons. Sequencing used CD4+ T cells sorted from blood, obtained at week 0. These receptors were obtained from a human donor with alopecia areata.

The chain joins TRBV30 to TRBJ1-5, with D maybe TRBD1 (5 bases). Germline V CDR1 and CDR2: GTSNPN, SVGIG (reference sequence). There are 13 residues in the CDR3. Trimming stripped 3 bases from V and 3 bases from J, with 9 bases between. DNA of the CDR3: TGTGCCTGGAGCGGGGGTATCAATCAGCCCCAGCATTTT. Amino acids: CAWSGGINQPQHF.

The V gene is TRBV4-1, the J gene TRBJ1-1, with a possible D match to TRBD1 (6 bases). The CDR3 spans 17 residues. With 1 base removed from V and 1 base from J, the gap between germline ends came to 16 bases. Germline CDR1 MGHRA, CDR2 YSYEKL. CDR3 nucleotides: TGCGCCAGCAGCCAAGGTCGTATCGGACAGCCGAACACTGAAGCTTTCTTT. It translates to CASSQGRIGQPNTEAFF.

The V and J genes are TRBV27 and TRBJ2-3; D gene uncertain. This CDR3 is 11 amino acids long. The V and J ends lost 5 bases and 5 bases respectively, with 5 bases between them. The germline CDR1 and CDR2 sequences are MNHEY and SMNVEV (reference sequence). The CDR3 loop is CASSRRDTQYF. CDR3 sequence (DNA): TGTGCCAGCAGTCGCAGAGATACGCAGTATTTT.

Regarding this clone: Within the sample, other DNA sequences also encode this same CDR3. CDR3 in amino acids: CASSLGQGGYGYTF. CDR3 DNA sequence: TGCGCCAGCAGCCTGGGACAGGGAGGTTATGGCTACACCTTC. This sequence joins TRBV5-1 and TRBJ1-2; TRBD1 matches 9 bases. Trimming at V came to 4 bases and at J to 5 bases, leaving 6 bases not matched to a gene. This CDR3 region has 14 residues. CDR1 is SGHRS and CDR2 is YFSETQ in the germline V gene.

This clone was seen a handful of times. The genes are TRBV25-1 and TRBJ1-2; unclear D gene. Germline loops: CDR1 MGHDK, CDR2 SYGVNS. The V end was cut by 7 bases, the J end by 0 bases, with 18 bases between. This CDR3 comprises 16 residues. The CDR3 sequence is CASNLTGRWTNYGYTF. CDR3 nucleotide sequence: TGTGCCAGCAACCTGACCGGCAGGTGGACTAACTATGGCTACACCTTC.

This clone was picked up a small number of times. The chain is built from TRBV10-3 and TRBJ2-4; the D gene is possibly TRBD1 (5 bases). V was shortened by 3 bases and J by 0 bases, with 15 bases between the two germline ends. From germline, CDR1 is ENHRY and CDR2 SYGVKD. This CDR3 is 17 amino acids long. CDR3: CAISDLDSHLAKNIQYF. The CDR3 bases are TGTGCCATCAGTGACCTTGACAGTCATTTAGCCAAAAACATTCAGTACTTC.

V and J are TRBV4-1 and TRBJ2-2; the D is unclear. The CDR3 length is 13 residues. Trimming cost V 4 bases and J 7 bases, with 10 bases left between them. Germline lookup yields CDR1 MGHRA and CDR2 YSYEKL. The CDR3 is CASSPPRDGELFF. The CDR3 bases are TGCGCCAGCAGCCCCCCTAGGGACGGGGAGCTGTTTTTT.

This clone was found a few times. This sequence joins TRBV2 and TRBJ1-3; D gene uncertain. CDR1 is SNHLY, CDR2 FYNNEI, per germline. V dropped 7 bases and J dropped 3 bases, with 10 bases sitting between them. CDR3 length: 13 residues. The CDR3 nucleotides read TGTGCCAGCAAAGCCGGGCGTGGAAACACCATATATTTT. It codes for CASKAGRGNTIYF.

This clone was seen only a few times. The J gene is TRBJ2-7, the V gene TRBV5-6; possibly TRBD2 for D (5 bases). Trimming removed 1 base from V and 3 bases from J, with 8 bases in between. The CDR3 contains 13 residues. Germline assignment: CDR1 SGHDT and CDR2 YYEEEE. CDR3 in amino acids: CASSLSGYYEQYF. The CDR3 DNA follows: TGTGCCAGCAGCTTGTCGGGATACTACGAGCAGTACTTC.

This chain uses TRBV11-2 with TRBJ2-7; 8 nucleotides line up with TRBD2. The CDR3 spans 14 residues. The V and J ends lost 1 base and 2 bases, in that order; junction bases with no gene match: 1. Germline CDR1 and CDR2: SGHAT and FQNNGV. The CDR3 DNA reads as TGTGCCAGCAGCTTAGGGACTAGCCCCTACGAGCAGTACTTC. Protein sequence: CASSLGTSPYEQYF.

The V call is TRBV30, the J call TRBJ1-4; tentative D call: TRBD1 (6 bases). The germline V gene has CDR1 GTSNPN and CDR2 SVGIG (reference sequence). V dropped 4 bases and J dropped 3 bases, with 18 bases sitting between them. The CDR3 sequence is 16 residues long. The CDR3 region is CAWNRDSQGPNEKLFF. The CDR3 DNA sequence: TGTGCCTGGAATCGTGATTCACAGGGTCCTAATGAAAAACTGTTTTTT.

This clone turned up a few times. The V gene is TRBV6-5, the J gene TRBJ1-2; D is undetermined. V shed 0 bases and J shed 6 bases, with 14 bases lying between them. This CDR3 contains 15 residues. Germline values: CDR1 MNHEY, CDR2 SVGAGI. CDR3 sequence: CASSYSIQIRNGYTF. As DNA, the CDR3 is TGTGCCAGCAGTTACTCGATACAGATACGGAATGGCTACACCTTC.

The CDR3 nucleotides read TGTGCCAGTAGTTTCGAGATGGGAGGGGCAGATACGCAGTATTTT. Translation gives CASSFEMGGADTQYF. V and J are TRBV19 and TRBJ2-3, with 7 bases identical to TRBD2. The germline CDR1 and CDR2 sequences are LNHDA and SQIVND (reference sequence). The ends lost 5 bases at V and 4 bases at J; junction bases unmatched: 9. The CDR3 extends over 15 amino acids.

This chain uses TRBV30 with TRBJ2-3; maybe TRBD2 (5 bases). The CDR3 is 15 amino acids. Germline V gene data show CDR1 as GTSNPN and CDR2 as SVGIG (reference sequence). With 1 base removed from V and 5 bases from J, the gap between germline ends came to 16 bases. The CDR3 DNA reads as TGTGCCTGGAGTGAGGCTGTGGGAGCTGGAGATACGCAGTATTTT. This translates into CAWSEAVGAGDTQYF. Full variable domain (outside the CDR3, taken from reference TRBV30 and TRBJ2-3): SQTIHQWPATLVQPVGSPLSLECTVEGTSNPNLYWYRQAAGRGLQLLFYSVGIGQISSEVPQNLSASRPQDRQFILSSKKLLLSDSGFYLCAWSEAVGAGDTQYFGPGTRLTVL.

This clone was observed a handful of times. The chain is built from TRBV19 and TRBJ1-5; a weak D match, TRBD1 (5 bases). CDR1 and CDR2 (germline): LNHDA, SQIVND (reference sequence). V was clipped by 4 bases and J by 6 bases, with 16 bases between them. The CDR3 runs to 15 residues. The CDR3 sequence: CASSTRRGAGQPQHF. CDR3 DNA sequence: TGTGCCAGTAGTACGCGGAGAGGGGCAGGTCAGCCCCAGCATTTT.

V and J are TRBV9 and TRBJ1-6, with no clear D. This CDR3 region has 14 residues. Trimming removed 0 bases from V and 8 bases from J, with 9 bases in between. The germline V gene encodes CDR1 SGDLS and CDR2 YYNGEE. For the CDR3, the DNA is TGTGCCAGCAGCGTAGAGAGGGATCATTCACCCCTCCACTTT. Its protein product is CASSVERDHSPLHF.

This clone was counted only a few times. This chain uses TRBV18 with TRBJ2-5, with TRBD1 matching over 8 bases. Trimming cost V 4 bases and J 1 base; bases outside gene matches: 8. The length of the CDR3 is 16 residues. CDR1 and CDR2 (germline): KGHSH, LQKENI. This CDR3 reads CASSLTGQGPQETQYF. The CDR3 coding sequence is TGTGCCAGCTCACTTACCGGACAGGGCCCCCAAGAGACCCAGTACTTC. The entire variable domain, with the rest obtained from reference TRBV18 and TRBJ2-5, is as follows: NAGVMQNPRHLVRRRGQEARLRCSPMKGHSHVYWYRQLPEEGLKFMVYLQKENIIDESGMPKERFSAEFPKEGPSILRIQQVVRGDSAAYFCASSLTGQGPQETQYFGPGTRLLVL.

In the case of this clone: The junction differs from germline at one of its ends, possibly a read error. This chain links TRBV29-1 with TRBJ2-7; possible D gene TRBD2, 7 bases. The V gene's germline CDR1 is SQVTM and CDR2 ANQGSEA. The CDR3 loop spans 14 amino acids. The CDR3 loop reads CSVEAGHRTYEQYF. The CDR3 DNA reads TGCAGCGTGGAAGCGGGACATCGGACCTACGAGCAGTACTTC.

In regard to this clone: This same CDR3 is encoded by further DNA sequences in the sample. This sequence joins TRBV5-1 and TRBJ1-1; D ambiguous. This CDR3 contains 13 residues. The germline V gene encodes CDR1 SGHRS and CDR2 YFSETQ. V lost 1 base to trimming and J lost 5 bases, with 9 bases between them. CDR3 sequence: CASSLTGGTEAFF. The DNA for the CDR3 is TGCGCCAGCAGCTTGACGGGAGGAACTGAAGCTTTCTTT.

As to this clone: The same CDR3 is also encoded by other DNA sequences in this sample. The V gene is TRBV5-1, the J gene TRBJ2-2; D unresolved. This CDR3 is built from 12 residues. Germline V gives CDR1 SGHRS, CDR2 YFSETQ. V was clipped by 0 bases and J by 8 bases, with 5 bases between them. The CDR3 nucleotides are TGCGCCAGCAGCTTGGAGGCGGGGGAGCTGTTTTTT. Its translation: CASSLEAGELFF.

This rearrangement joins TRBV27 to TRBJ2-6, with D possibly being TRBD1 (6 bases). Trimming cost V 4 bases and J 0 bases, with 13 bases left between them. CDR1 MNHEY and CDR2 SMNVEV come from the germline V gene (reference sequence). The CDR3 is 17 residues long. As DNA, the CDR3 is TGTGCCAGCAGTTCAACACCGACAGGCTCTGGGGCCAACGTCCTGACTTTC. Its protein is CASSSTPTGSGANVLTF. Filled out from reference TRBV27 and TRBJ2-6, the complete variable domain reads EAQVTQNPRYLITVTGKKLTVTCSQNMNHEYMSWYRQDPGLGLRQIYYSMNVEVTDKGDVPEGYKVSRKEKRNFPLILESPSPNQTSLYFCASSSTPTGSGANVLTFGAGSRLTVL.

This chain connects TRBV10-3 to TRBJ2-5; no reliable D call. CDR1 ENHRY and CDR2 SYGVKD come from the germline V gene. The CDR3 runs 11 residues. V was trimmed by 0 bases and J by 7 bases, leaving 3 bases between them. As DNA, the CDR3 is TGTGCCATCAGTGAGTCTTTGACCCAGTACTTC. This encodes CAISESLTQYF.

This clone has more than one count but fewer than ten. The identical CDR3 is also encoded by other nucleotide sequences in the sample. The gene calls are TRBV29-1 and TRBJ2-3; D is possibly TRBD1 (5 bases). Per the germline V gene, CDR1 is SQVTM and CDR2 is ANQGSEA. Trimming pared 4 bases from V and 3 bases from J, leaving 11 bases between. The CDR3 is 13 amino acids. CDR3 nucleotides: TGCAGCGTTGGAGGCAGGGCGACAGATACGCAGTATTTT. It codes for CSVGGRATDTQYF.